The entry that follows covers one TCR beta chain sequence. This sample was taken from a study of blood T cell repertoires in COVID-19. For the study at large: Italy, Spain and the United States were the sources of the convalescent and acute COVID-19 samples.

After removal of 5 bases from V and 8 bases from J, the junction contained 14 bases not matched to a gene. CDR1 SEHNR and CDR2 FQNEAQ come from the germline V gene (reference sequence). This CDR3 comprises 15 residues. Authors' data handling: Amplification of reference gene primers provided the estimated nucleated cell counts. Sequenced by immunoSEQ multiplex PCR; TCRdb stores in-frame clones only, minus some. V, J and clone size were drawn from that table, and D and trimming were deduced from the DNA. The sample holds a few hundred thousand clones, under 85% seen once. Which cohort a participant joined came from the clinical history participants gave.

Source material: PBMCs or T cells enriched from blood (not recorded which). The V gene is TRBV7-9, the J gene TRBJ1-2, with 7 bases matching TRBD1. This TCR was recovered from a woman between 50 and 59 years old who had recovered from COVID-19. DNA of the CDR3: TGTGCCAGCAGCCACGAGGCAGGGGGAAAGGGGGGCTACACCTTC. The encoded protein is CASSHEAGGKGGYTF.